The 5 T cell receptor beta chains in this list originate from one sample, sequenced in a study of T cell responses to AZD1222 COVID-19 vaccine. Method: immunoSEQ multiplex PCR; TCRdb's copy keeps in-frame clones and lacks some. The sample has around 92,000 clones; roughly 93% are singletons. The material was peripheral blood, obtained on day 0 of AZD1222 vaccination. The origin of the receptors is an adult in good health.

The chain combines TRBV19 with TRBJ2-4; possible D gene TRBD1, 6 bases. The CDR3 loop spans 16 amino acids. Germline lookup yields CDR1 LNHDA and CDR2 SQIVND (reference sequence). V gave up 1 base and J gave up 11 bases, with 21 bases separating them. Written as DNA, the CDR3 is TGTGCCAGTAGTATAGTAGGGACACGGACAAGCGATCTTCAGTACTTC. Translation gives CASSIVGTRTSDLQYF.

The chain carries TRBV7-2 and TRBJ1-6; D is unresolved. From germline, CDR1 is SGHTA and CDR2 FQGNSA. CDR3 size: 12 residues. Trimming pared 2 bases from V and 10 bases from J, leaving 6 bases between. The CDR3 sequence: CASSLPRSPLHF. The CDR3 bases are TGTGCCAGCAGCTTACCGCGCTCACCCCTCCACTTT.

This chain uses TRBV9 with TRBJ2-7, with D perhaps TRBD1 (8 bases). CDR1 is SGDLS, CDR2 YYNGEE, per germline. Trimming pared 0 bases from V and 2 bases from J, leaving 15 bases between. The CDR3 has 16 residues. The CDR3 nucleotides read TGTGCCAGCAGCGTAGCGGGTACAGGGGGGGCCTACGAGCAGTACTTC. This sequence encodes CASSVAGTGGAYEQYF.

This clone was counted only a few times. The junction departs from the called germline gene at one end, perhaps through a read error. The CDR3 reads CASSLGGATRELFF. CDR3 DNA sequence: TGTGCCAGCAGCTTGGGGGGAGCCACCAGGGAGCTGTTTTTT. The rearrangement uses TRBV7-8 and TRBJ2-2, with a possible D match to TRBD2 (6 bases). Per germline, CDR1 SGHVS and CDR2 FQNEAQ. The CDR3 sequence is 14 residues long.

The J gene is TRBJ1-2, the V gene TRBV3-1 (or the pseudogene TRBV3-2); no clear D. This CDR3 contains 14 residues. Germline lookup yields CDR1 LGHDT and CDR2 YNNKEL (reference sequence). Between the trimmed V and J ends, which lost 1 base and 8 bases, there was a span of 14 bases. The CDR3 coding sequence is TGTGCCAGCAGCCAAGCGGAAGTCTTAGGGGGCTACACCTTC. Protein: CASSQAEVLGGYTF.